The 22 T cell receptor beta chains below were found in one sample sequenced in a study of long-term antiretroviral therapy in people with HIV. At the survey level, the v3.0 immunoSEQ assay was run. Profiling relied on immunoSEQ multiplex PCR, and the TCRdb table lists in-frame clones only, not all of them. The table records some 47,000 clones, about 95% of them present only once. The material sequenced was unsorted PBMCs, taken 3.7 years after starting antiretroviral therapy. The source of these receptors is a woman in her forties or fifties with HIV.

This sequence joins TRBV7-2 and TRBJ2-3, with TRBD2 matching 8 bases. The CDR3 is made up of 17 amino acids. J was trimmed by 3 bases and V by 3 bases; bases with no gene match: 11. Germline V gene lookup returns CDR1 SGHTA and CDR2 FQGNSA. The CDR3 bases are TGTGCCAGCAGCTTGAATGGCGGGGGGACTTGGACAGATACGCAGTATTTT. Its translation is CASSLNGGGTWTDTQYF.

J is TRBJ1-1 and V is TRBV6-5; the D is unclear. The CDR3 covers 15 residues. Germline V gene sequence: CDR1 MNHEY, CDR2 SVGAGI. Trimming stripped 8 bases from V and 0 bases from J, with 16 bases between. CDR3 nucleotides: TGTGCCAGCCACCTCGCACACGAAGTGAACACTGAAGCTTTCTTT. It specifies CASHLAHEVNTEAFF.

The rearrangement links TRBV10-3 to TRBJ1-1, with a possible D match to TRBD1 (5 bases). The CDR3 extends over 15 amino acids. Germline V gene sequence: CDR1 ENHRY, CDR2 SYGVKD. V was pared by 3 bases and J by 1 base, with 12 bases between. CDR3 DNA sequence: TGTGCCATCAGTGACAAAGGACACCCGAACACTGAAGCTTTCTTT. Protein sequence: CAISDKGHPNTEAFF.

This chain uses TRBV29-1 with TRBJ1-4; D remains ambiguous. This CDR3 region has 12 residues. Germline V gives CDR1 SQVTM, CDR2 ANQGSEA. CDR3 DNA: TGCGTAATGTCAGCAACTAATGAAAAACTGTTTTTT. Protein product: CVMSATNEKLFF.

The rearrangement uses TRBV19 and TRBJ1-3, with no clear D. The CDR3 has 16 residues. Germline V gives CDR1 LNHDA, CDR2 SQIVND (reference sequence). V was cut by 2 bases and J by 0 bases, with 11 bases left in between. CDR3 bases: TGTGCCAGTAGTATAATAAGCACCTCCTCTGGAAACACCATATATTTT. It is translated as CASSIISTSSGNTIYF.

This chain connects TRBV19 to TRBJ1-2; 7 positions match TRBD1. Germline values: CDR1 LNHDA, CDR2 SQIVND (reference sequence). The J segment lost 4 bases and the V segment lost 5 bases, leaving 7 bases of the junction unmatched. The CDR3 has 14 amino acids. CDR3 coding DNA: TGTGCCAGTAGTCCGACGGGGGACAGCTATGGCTACACCTTC. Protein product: CASSPTGDSYGYTF.

The CDR3 loop reads CASSVSGGVSTDTQYF. The CDR3 DNA follows: TGTGCCAGCAGCGTTAGCGGGGGGGTTAGCACAGATACGCAGTATTTT. J is TRBJ2-3 and V is TRBV9; 11 bases agree with TRBD2. CDR1 and CDR2 from the germline V gene are SGDLS and YYNGEE. The J segment lost 0 bases and the V segment lost 2 bases, leaving 2 bases of the junction unmatched. The CDR3 contains 16 residues.

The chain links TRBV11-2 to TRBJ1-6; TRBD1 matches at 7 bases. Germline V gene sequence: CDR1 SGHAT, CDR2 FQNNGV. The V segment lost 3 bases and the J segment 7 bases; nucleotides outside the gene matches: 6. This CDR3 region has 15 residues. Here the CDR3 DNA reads TGTGCCAGCAGCTTGGTGACAGGGCGAAATTCACCCCTCCACTTT. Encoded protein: CASSLVTGRNSPLHF.

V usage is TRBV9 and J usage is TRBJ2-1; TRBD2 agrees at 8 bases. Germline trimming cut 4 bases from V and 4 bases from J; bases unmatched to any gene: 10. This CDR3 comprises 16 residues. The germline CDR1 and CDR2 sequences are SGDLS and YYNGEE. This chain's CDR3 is CASSLYGGGLYNEQFF. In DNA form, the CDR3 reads TGTGCCAGCAGCCTTTACGGGGGGGGGTTGTACAATGAGCAGTTCTTC.

CDR3 residues: CASSLRTGGADGYTF. DNA of the CDR3: TGCGCCAGCAGCCTCAGGACAGGGGGCGCCGATGGCTACACCTTC. This chain joins TRBV4-1 and TRBJ1-2; the match to TRBD1 covers 11 bases. The CDR3 length is 15 residues. CDR1 is MGHRA, CDR2 YSYEKL, per germline. Germline trimming cut 4 bases from V and 6 bases from J; bases unmatched to any gene: 7.

CDR3 sequence reads: CASDWGTGRVDTQYF. In DNA, the CDR3 is TGTGCCAGTGATTGGGGGACAGGACGTGTTGATACGCAGTATTTT. This chain uses TRBV2 with TRBJ2-3; 8 nucleotides agree with TRBD1. The CDR3 is 15 residues long. Losses at the gene ends were 9 bases for V and 6 bases for J; bases not matched to a gene: 14. Germline CDR1 SNHLY, CDR2 FYNNEI.

CDR3 sequence reads: CSARQGPGELFF. CDR3 coding DNA: TGCAGCGCACGACAGGGGCCCGGGGAGCTGTTTTTT. The rearrangement joins TRBV29-1 to TRBJ2-2; 8 nucleotides match TRBD1. The CDR3 covers 12 residues. V shed 7 bases, J shed 6 bases, and the junction held 4 bases outside the gene matches. CDR1 is SQVTM and CDR2 is ANQGSEA in the germline V gene.

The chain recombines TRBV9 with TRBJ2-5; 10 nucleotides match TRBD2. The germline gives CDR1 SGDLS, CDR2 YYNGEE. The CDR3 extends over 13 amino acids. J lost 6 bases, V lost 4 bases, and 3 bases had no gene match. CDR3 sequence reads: CASSTAGGQTQYF. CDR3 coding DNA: TGTGCCAGCAGCACAGCGGGGGGGCAGACCCAGTACTTC. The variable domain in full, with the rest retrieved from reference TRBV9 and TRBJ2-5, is DSGVTQTPKHLITATGQRVTLRCSPRSGDLSVYWYQQSLDQGLQFLIQYYNGEERAKGNILERFSAQQFPDLHSELNLSSLELGDSALYFCASSTAGGQTQYFGPGTRLLVL.

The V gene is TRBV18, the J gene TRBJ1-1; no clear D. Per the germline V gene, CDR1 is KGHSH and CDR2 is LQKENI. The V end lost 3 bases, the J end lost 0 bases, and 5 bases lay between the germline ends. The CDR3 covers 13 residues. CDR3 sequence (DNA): TGTGCCAGCTCACCGTCCGTGAACACTGAAGCTTTCTTT. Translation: CASSPSVNTEAFF.

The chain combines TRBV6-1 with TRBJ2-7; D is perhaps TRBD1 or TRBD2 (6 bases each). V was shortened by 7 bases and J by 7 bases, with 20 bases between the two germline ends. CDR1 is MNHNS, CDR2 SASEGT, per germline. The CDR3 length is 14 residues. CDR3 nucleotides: TGTGCCAGCATCCCCCGAGGGGGGCCGGGAGAGCAGTACTTC. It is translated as CASIPRGGPGEQYF.

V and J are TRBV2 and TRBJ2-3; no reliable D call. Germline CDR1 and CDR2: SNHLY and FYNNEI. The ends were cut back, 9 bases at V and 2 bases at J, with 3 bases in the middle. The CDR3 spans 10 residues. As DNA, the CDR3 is TGTGCCAGTTTCACAGATACGCAGTATTTT. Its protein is CASFTDTQYF. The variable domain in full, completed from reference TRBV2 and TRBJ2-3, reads EPEVTQTPSHQVTQMGQEVILRCVPISNHLYFYWYRQILGQKVEFLVSFYNNEISEKSEIFDDQFSVERPDGSNFTLKIRSTKLEDSAMYFCASFTDTQYFGPGTRLTVL.

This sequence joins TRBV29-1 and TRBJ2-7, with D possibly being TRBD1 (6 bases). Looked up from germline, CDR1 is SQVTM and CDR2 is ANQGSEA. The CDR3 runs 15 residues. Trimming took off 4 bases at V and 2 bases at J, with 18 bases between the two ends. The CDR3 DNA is TGCAGCGTTGCCCCATATGACAGGCCCCCCTACGAGCAGTACTTC. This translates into CSVAPYDRPPYEQYF.

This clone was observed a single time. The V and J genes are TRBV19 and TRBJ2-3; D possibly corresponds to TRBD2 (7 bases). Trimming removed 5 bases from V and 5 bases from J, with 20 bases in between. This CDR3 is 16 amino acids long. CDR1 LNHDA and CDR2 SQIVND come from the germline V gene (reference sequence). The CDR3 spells CASSRVQGRGGDTQYF. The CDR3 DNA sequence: TGTGCCAGTAGTCGGGTCCAGGGGCGCGGGGGAGATACGCAGTATTTT.

CDR3 amino acids: CASSLQRDSLLRDTQYF. The CDR3 DNA reads TGTGCCAGCAGCTTGCAGAGGGACAGCCTGCTCAGGGATACGCAGTATTTT. The V and J genes are TRBV5-4 and TRBJ2-3; TRBD1 matches 7 bases. Trimming cost V 1 base and J 6 bases; bases outside gene matches: 14. Germline V gene sequence: CDR1 SGHNT, CDR2 YYREEE (reference sequence). The CDR3 contains 17 residues.

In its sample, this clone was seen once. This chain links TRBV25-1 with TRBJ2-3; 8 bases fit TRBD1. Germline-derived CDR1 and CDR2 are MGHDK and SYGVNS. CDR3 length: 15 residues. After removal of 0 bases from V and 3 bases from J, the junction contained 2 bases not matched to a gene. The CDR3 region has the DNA TGTGCCAGCAGTGAATACACAGGGGGGACAGATACGCAGTATTTT. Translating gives CASSEYTGGTDTQYF. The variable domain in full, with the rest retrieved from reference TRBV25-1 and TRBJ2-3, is EADIYQTPRYLVIGTGKKITLECSQTMGHDKMYWYQQDPGMELHLIHYSYGVNSTEKGDLSSESTVSRIRTEHFPLTLESARPSHTSQYLCASSEYTGGTDTQYFGPGTRLTVL.

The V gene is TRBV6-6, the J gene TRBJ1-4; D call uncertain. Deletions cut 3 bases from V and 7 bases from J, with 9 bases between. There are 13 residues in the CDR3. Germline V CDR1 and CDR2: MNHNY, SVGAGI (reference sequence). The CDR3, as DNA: TGTGCCAGCAGTTATGGGCATAGTGAAAAACTGTTTTTT. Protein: CASSYGHSEKLFF.

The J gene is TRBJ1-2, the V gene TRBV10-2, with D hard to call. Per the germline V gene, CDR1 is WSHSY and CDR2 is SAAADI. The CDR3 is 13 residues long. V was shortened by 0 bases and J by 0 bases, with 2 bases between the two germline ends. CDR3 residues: CASSESPNYGYTF. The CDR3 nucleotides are TGCGCCAGCAGTGAGTCTCCTAACTATGGCTACACCTTC.